This T cell receptor beta chain appears in the sequencing data of a study of cytomegalovirus exposure and HLA in healthy donors. Study context: Prior work identified around 120 million unique TCR beta sequences in approximately 200 million T cells.

The primer mix had 60 Vbeta and 13 Jbeta primers. Using immunoSEQ multiplex PCR, the repertoire was profiled, and TCRdb retains in-frame clones only, with some absent. The sample lists about 160,000 clones, roughly 82% occurring once. CDR3 length: 15 residues. With 7 bases clipped from V and 2 bases from J, the junction kept 11 bases outside the gene matches. CDR1 is MNHNY, CDR2 SVGAGI, per germline (reference sequence). This clonotype originated in a man aged 50 to 59 in good health and CMV-seropositive. Sequencing was done on a sample of PBMCs. J is TRBJ2-7 and V is TRBV6-6; 7 bases fit TRBD2. Here the CDR3 DNA reads TGTGCCAGCACTAAACAAAGTCTAGCGGCCTACGAGCAGTACTTC. Translating it yields CASTKQSLAAYEQYF.